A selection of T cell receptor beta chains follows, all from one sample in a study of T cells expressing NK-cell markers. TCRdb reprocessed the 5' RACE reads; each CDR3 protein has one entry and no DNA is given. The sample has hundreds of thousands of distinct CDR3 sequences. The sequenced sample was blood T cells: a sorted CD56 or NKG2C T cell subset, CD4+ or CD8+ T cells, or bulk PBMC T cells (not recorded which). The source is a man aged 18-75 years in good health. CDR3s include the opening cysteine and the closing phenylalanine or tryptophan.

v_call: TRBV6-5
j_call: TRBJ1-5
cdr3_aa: CASSYSFSGAGQPQHF

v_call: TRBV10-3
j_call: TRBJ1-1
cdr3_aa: CAISQAGRLGTEAFF

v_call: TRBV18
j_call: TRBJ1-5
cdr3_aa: CASSPGTGGSQPQHF

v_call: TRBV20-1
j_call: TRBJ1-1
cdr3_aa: CSASSRGSDTEAFF

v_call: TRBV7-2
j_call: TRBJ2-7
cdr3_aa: CASSLRPLGPVEQYF

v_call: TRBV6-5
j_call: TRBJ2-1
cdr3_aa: CASSYFYAADNEQFF

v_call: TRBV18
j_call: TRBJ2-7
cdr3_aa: CASSPSKGFVHEQYF

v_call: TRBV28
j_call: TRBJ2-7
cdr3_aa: CASTPGQSTTEQYF

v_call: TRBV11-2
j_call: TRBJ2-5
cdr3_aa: CASIMDRGYQETQYF

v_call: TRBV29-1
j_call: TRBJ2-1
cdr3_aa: CSAARTRGLLNEQFF